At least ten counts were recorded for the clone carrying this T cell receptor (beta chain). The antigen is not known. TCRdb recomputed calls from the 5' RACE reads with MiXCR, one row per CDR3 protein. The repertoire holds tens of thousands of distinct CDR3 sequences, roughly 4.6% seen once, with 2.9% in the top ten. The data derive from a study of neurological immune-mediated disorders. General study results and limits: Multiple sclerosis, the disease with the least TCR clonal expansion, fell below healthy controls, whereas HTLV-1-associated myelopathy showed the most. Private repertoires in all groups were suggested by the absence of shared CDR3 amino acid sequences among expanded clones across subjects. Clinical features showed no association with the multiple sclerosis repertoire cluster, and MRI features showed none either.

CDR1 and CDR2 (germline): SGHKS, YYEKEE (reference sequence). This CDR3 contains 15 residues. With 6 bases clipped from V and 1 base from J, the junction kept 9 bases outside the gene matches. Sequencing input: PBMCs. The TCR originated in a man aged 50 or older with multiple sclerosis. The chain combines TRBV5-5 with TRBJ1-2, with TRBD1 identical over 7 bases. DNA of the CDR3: TGTGCCAGCACCGTCCGGGACAGATATAACTATGGCTACACCTTC. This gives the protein CASTVRDRYNYGYTF.